The rows below give T cell receptor beta chains drawn from one sample of a study of blood T cell repertoires in COVID-19. TCRdb's copy holds only in-frame clones and misses some; the assay was immunoSEQ multiplex PCR. This table has tens of thousands of clones, around 91% appearing once. The sequenced sample consisted of peripheral blood. The receptors here all came from a woman aged 55-69 years with COVID-19, enrolled during active disease. Each CDR3 is given without its conserved first and last residue. A D gene is named only where the DNA matches it firmly.

v_gene: TRBV18
j_gene: TRBJ2-7
d_gene: .
CDR3aa: ASSPPGQGSYEQY

v_gene: TRBV9
j_gene: TRBJ2-7
d_gene: .
CDR3aa: ASSPRQGLNYEQY

v_gene: TRBV27
j_gene: TRBJ2-7
d_gene: .
CDR3aa: ASSLDLERSSYEQY

v_gene: TRBV9
j_gene: TRBJ2-3
d_gene: TRBD2
CDR3aa: ASSEDGREPDTQY

v_gene: TRBV7-2
j_gene: TRBJ2-7
d_gene: .
CDR3aa: ASRPAGRPDEQY

v_gene: TRBV28
j_gene: TRBJ2-2
d_gene: TRBD1
CDR3aa: ASRTGGTNTGELF

v_gene: TRBV19
j_gene: TRBJ1-1
d_gene: TRBD1
CDR3aa: ASSTGTGGTAF

v_gene: TRBV6-5
j_gene: TRBJ2-5
d_gene: .
CDR3aa: ASSYGNQETQY

v_gene: TRBV10-1
j_gene: TRBJ1-1
d_gene: .
CDR3aa: ASSGGQGFGEAF

v_gene: TRBV6-4
j_gene: TRBJ1-5
d_gene: TRBD1
CDR3aa: ASSGRDRDSNQPQH

v_gene: TRBV3-1/TRBV3-2
j_gene: TRBJ2-7
d_gene: .
CDR3aa: ASSQDHNSYEQY

v_gene: TRBV19
j_gene: TRBJ1-4
d_gene: TRBD1
CDR3aa: ASSRYRGRSPNEKLF

v_gene: TRBV29-1
j_gene: TRBJ1-1
d_gene: .
CDR3aa: SVEPWGGAEAF

v_gene: TRBV3-1/TRBV3-2
j_gene: TRBJ2-7
d_gene: .
CDR3aa: ASSRRTASWEQY

v_gene: TRBV4-1
j_gene: TRBJ1-5
d_gene: .
CDR3aa: ASSRTEVSEGQPQH

v_gene: TRBV5-1
j_gene: TRBJ2-2
d_gene: TRBD2
CDR3aa: ASSLGVAGATGELF

v_gene: TRBV6-5
j_gene: TRBJ1-2
d_gene: .
CDR3aa: ASSYSRNYGYT

v_gene: TRBV9
j_gene: TRBJ2-3
d_gene: TRBD1
CDR3aa: ASSAWTGGSTDTQY

v_gene: TRBV19
j_gene: TRBJ2-7
d_gene: TRBD2
CDR3aa: ASSGTSGSSYEQY

v_gene: TRBV9
j_gene: TRBJ2-1
d_gene: .
CDR3aa: ASSVDSGPYNEQF

v_gene: TRBV19
j_gene: TRBJ2-1
d_gene: TRBD2
CDR3aa: ASSISEVAGLSYNEQF

v_gene: TRBV7-2
j_gene: TRBJ1-6
d_gene: .
CDR3aa: ASCLASSYNSPLH

v_gene: TRBV10-2
j_gene: TRBJ2-7
d_gene: .
CDR3aa: ASSGLAYSEQY

v_gene: TRBV7-2
j_gene: TRBJ1-5
d_gene: .
CDR3aa: ASSYQWLGNQPQH

v_gene: TRBV11-3
j_gene: TRBJ1-4
d_gene: .
CDR3aa: ASNWGTADEKLF

v_gene: TRBV27
j_gene: TRBJ2-7
d_gene: .
CDR3aa: ASSLEAGFYEQY

v_gene: TRBV7-9
j_gene: TRBJ1-2
d_gene: .
CDR3aa: ASSRGRDVANYGYT

v_gene: TRBV3-1/TRBV3-2
j_gene: TRBJ2-7
d_gene: .
CDR3aa: ASSQPGRNYEQY

v_gene: TRBV9
j_gene: TRBJ2-1
d_gene: .
CDR3aa: ASSATGTANEQF

v_gene: TRBV7-2
j_gene: TRBJ2-1
d_gene: TRBD2
CDR3aa: ASSLNDAGLAGINEQF

v_gene: TRBV11-3
j_gene: TRBJ1-1
d_gene: .
CDR3aa: ASSALTPGTEAF

v_gene: TRBV6-5
j_gene: TRBJ1-3
d_gene: TRBD1
CDR3aa: ASSPTGSGNTIY

v_gene: TRBV7-6
j_gene: TRBJ1-5
d_gene: .
CDR3aa: ASSLADSKNQPQH

v_gene: TRBV28
j_gene: TRBJ2-5
d_gene: .
CDR3aa: ASRGHRILQETQY

v_gene: TRBV28
j_gene: TRBJ2-7
d_gene: .
CDR3aa: ASSLIRYEQY

v_gene: TRBV9
j_gene: TRBJ2-1
d_gene: .
CDR3aa: ASSVATRGTEQF

v_gene: TRBV7-2
j_gene: TRBJ2-1
d_gene: .
CDR3aa: ASSLVGGASYNEQF

v_gene: TRBV27
j_gene: TRBJ2-3
d_gene: TRBD2
CDR3aa: ASSVPGLAMNTDTQY

v_gene: TRBV28
j_gene: TRBJ2-2
d_gene: TRBD2
CDR3aa: ASSSPGLAPTGELF

v_gene: TRBV24-1
j_gene: TRBJ2-3
d_gene: TRBD2
CDR3aa: ATSDPGLARAGAQY

v_gene: TRBV10-3
j_gene: TRBJ1-2
d_gene: .
CDR3aa: AISESGQSFLGYT

v_gene: TRBV5-4
j_gene: TRBJ2-7
d_gene: .
CDR3aa: ASSSLAVSSYEQY

v_gene: TRBV27
j_gene: TRBJ2-1
d_gene: TRBD2
CDR3aa: ATSTSGGGNEQF

v_gene: TRBV29-1
j_gene: TRBJ1-2
d_gene: .
CDR3aa: SARGQPGGYT

v_gene: TRBV9
j_gene: TRBJ2-7
d_gene: TRBD1
CDR3aa: ASSAGTGGKYEQY

v_gene: TRBV29-1
j_gene: TRBJ2-7
d_gene: .
CDR3aa: SVRGRIAYEQY

v_gene: TRBV6-5
j_gene: TRBJ1-4
d_gene: TRBD1
CDR3aa: ASTPPGQGDEKLF

v_gene: TRBV6-5
j_gene: TRBJ2-7
d_gene: .
CDR3aa: ASSQSSYEQY

v_gene: TRBV30
j_gene: TRBJ1-1
d_gene: TRBD1
CDR3aa: AWGAQGAFTEAF

v_gene: TRBV19
j_gene: TRBJ2-7
d_gene: .
CDR3aa: ASSIRGTPNYEQY

v_gene: TRBV19
j_gene: TRBJ1-2
d_gene: .
CDR3aa: ASSIGWGGYT

v_gene: TRBV9
j_gene: TRBJ2-3
d_gene: TRBD2
CDR3aa: ASSVAGGRNTDTQY

v_gene: TRBV7-2
j_gene: TRBJ2-7
d_gene: TRBD2
CDR3aa: ASSVAGVLSYEQY

v_gene: TRBV2
j_gene: TRBJ1-2
d_gene: .
CDR3aa: AKGQTYGYT

v_gene: TRBV5-1
j_gene: TRBJ1-4
d_gene: .
CDR3aa: ASSLIADINEKLF

v_gene: TRBV27
j_gene: TRBJ1-2
d_gene: .
CDR3aa: ASSSTGSSYGYT

v_gene: TRBV19
j_gene: TRBJ1-2
d_gene: .
CDR3aa: ASSIRTARDSSGYGYT

v_gene: TRBV7-6
j_gene: TRBJ1-4
d_gene: .
CDR3aa: ASSLVGGANEKLF

v_gene: TRBV28
j_gene: TRBJ1-2
d_gene: .
CDR3aa: ASRVSGGYGYT